The 20 T cell receptor beta chains given below trace back to one sample, sequenced in a study of blood T cell repertoires in COVID-19. Generated by immunoSEQ multiplex PCR, the TCRdb table keeps only in-frame clones and is missing some. Here the sample spans roughly 200,000 clones, 75% to 90% being singletons. The source material was peripheral blood. These receptors were taken from a man aged 55 to 69 with acute or convalescent COVID-19.

V gene TRBV9 combines with J gene TRBJ2-7, with TRBD2 matching 12 bases. The CDR3 has 13 amino acids. Germline values: CDR1 SGDLS, CDR2 YYNGEE. Trimming removed 4 bases from V and 6 bases from J; junction bases left unmatched: 2. Here the CDR3 DNA reads TGTGCCAGCAGCAGGACTAGCGGGATCGAGCAGTACTTC. The encoded protein is CASSRTSGIEQYF.

This clone has a count of ten or more. The chain is built from TRBV19 and TRBJ2-6; TRBD1 is a possible D gene (5 bases). Germline V CDR1 and CDR2: LNHDA, SQIVND (reference sequence). This CDR3 has 19 residues. V was cut by 1 base and J by 0 bases, with 16 bases left in between. Here the CDR3 reads CASSIAPKRGSSGANVLTF. In DNA form, the CDR3 reads TGTGCCAGTAGTATAGCCCCGAAAAGGGGCTCCTCTGGGGCCAACGTCCTGACTTTC.

The V gene is TRBV5-1, the J gene TRBJ2-1; TRBD2 matches at 14 bases. V was pared by 3 bases and J by 9 bases, with 5 bases of the junction left unmatched. This CDR3 comprises 15 residues. CDR1 is SGHRS and CDR2 is YFSETQ in the germline V gene. CDR3 sequence (DNA): TGCGCCAGCAGCTCCCCCGGGACTAGCGGGAGTGAGCAGTTCTTC. Protein sequence: CASSSPGTSGSEQFF. Filled out from reference TRBV5-1 and TRBJ2-1, the complete variable domain reads KAGVTQTPRYLIKTRGQQVTLSCSPISGHRSVSWYQQTPGQGLQFLFEYFSETQRNKGNFPGRFSGRQFSNSRSEMNVSTLELGDSALYLCASSSPGTSGSEQFFGPGTRLTVL.

The V and J genes are TRBV5-4 and TRBJ1-1; D possibly corresponds to TRBD1 (6 bases). Germline loops: CDR1 SGHNT, CDR2 YYREEE (reference sequence). This CDR3 has 14 residues. V gave up 4 bases and J gave up 1 base, with 11 bases separating them. As DNA, the CDR3 is TGTGCCAGCAGCCTCAGGGGCCAGAACACTGAAGCTTTCTTT. Translated, it gives CASSLRGQNTEAFF.

V usage is TRBV30 and J usage is TRBJ2-3; TRBD2 agrees at 7 bases. CDR1 and CDR2 from the germline V gene are GTSNPN and SVGIG (reference sequence). The CDR3 consists of 16 residues. V lost 3 bases, J lost 2 bases, and 11 bases stayed unmatched. The CDR3 DNA reads TGTGCCTGGAGCCTATGGCTAGCGGCGAACACAGATACGCAGTATTTT. This encodes CAWSLWLAANTDTQYF.

The chain has TRBV4-2 and TRBJ1-5, with TRBD1 matching over 7 bases. Germline V gene sequence: CDR1 LGHNA, CDR2 YNFKEQ. With V trimmed by 0 bases and J by 7 bases, 12 bases remained unmatched. There are 17 residues in the CDR3. The CDR3 sequence is CASSQDPSTGTSQPQHF. The CDR3 coding sequence is TGTGCCAGCAGCCAAGATCCTTCGACAGGGACATCGCAGCCCCAGCATTTT.

The chain links TRBV6-5 to TRBJ2-2, with 7 positions matching TRBD1. Germline trimming cut 0 bases from V and 5 bases from J; bases unmatched to any gene: 3. Germline V gives CDR1 MNHEY, CDR2 SVGAGI. CDR3 length equals 15 residues. The CDR3 sequence: CASSYSGQATGELFF. The CDR3 coding sequence is TGTGCCAGCAGTTACTCCGGACAGGCGACCGGGGAGCTGTTTTTT.

This clone was seen a few times. The genes are TRBV2 and TRBJ1-2; 12 nucleotides match TRBD1. Germline assignment: CDR1 SNHLY and CDR2 FYNNEI. Losses at the gene ends were 6 bases for V and 8 bases for J; bases not matched to a gene: 16. CDR3 length: 17 residues. CDR3 nucleotide sequence: TGTGCCAGCAGCGAAACCGGGACAGGGGGCGTCACAGGGGGCTACACCTTC. This codes for CASSETGTGGVTGGYTF.

The V and J genes are TRBV7-3 and TRBJ1-1; tentative D call: TRBD1 (6 bases). V shed 6 bases and J shed 13 bases, with 24 bases lying between them. The CDR3 is 14 residues long. CDR1 is SGHTA, CDR2 FQGTGA, per germline. CDR3 sequence reads: CASRVRSGESEVFF. CDR3 in DNA: TGTGCCAGCAGGGTTAGATCAGGGGAGTCTGAGGTTTTCTTT.

The rearrangement joins TRBV28 to TRBJ1-6; 7 positions match TRBD1. CDR1 is MDHEN and CDR2 is SYDVKM in the germline V gene. Trimming cost V 8 bases and J 10 bases; bases outside gene matches: 5. The CDR3 contains 12 residues. The CDR3 DNA sequence: TGTGCCAGCTCGCAGGGGGAATCACCCCTCCACTTT. Its translation is CASSQGESPLHF.

The chain recombines TRBV6-1 with TRBJ1-6; D remains unclear. This CDR3 comprises 14 residues. With 3 bases removed from V and 9 bases from J, the gap between germline ends came to 12 bases. Germline lookup yields CDR1 MNHNS and CDR2 SASEGT. As DNA, the CDR3 is TGTGCCAGCAGTGATTCGGGTTTGTCTTCACCCCTCCACTTT. Protein product: CASSDSGLSSPLHF.

This chain uses TRBV6-1 with TRBJ1-1, with D unclear. The CDR3 length is 13 residues. Germline assignment: CDR1 MNHNS and CDR2 SASEGT. V was cut by 1 base and J by 1 base, with 4 bases left in between. CDR3 residues: CASSEDRNTEAFF. The DNA for the CDR3 is TGTGCCAGCAGTGAAGACAGGAACACTGAAGCTTTCTTT.

The V gene is TRBV6-2 or TRBV6-3, the J gene TRBJ2-7; TRBD1 matches 9 bases. The CDR3 spans 15 residues. Unmatched junction bases numbered 10, after V lost 6 bases and J lost 4 bases. The germline V gene has CDR1 MNHEY and CDR2 SVGEGT. The CDR3 DNA is TGTGCCAGCAGCTATACCTTCGGACAGGGGTACGAGCAGTACTTC. Translated: CASSYTFGQGYEQYF.

This clone was detected only once. The J gene is TRBJ2-5, the V gene TRBV11-2; perhaps TRBD1 as D (5 bases). The CDR3 length is 15 residues. Germline V CDR1 and CDR2: SGHAT, FQNNGV. Trimming stripped 5 bases from V and 5 bases from J, with 18 bases between. DNA of the CDR3: TGTGCCAGCAGCGCCCGGACAACAATGGGGGAGACCCAGTACTTC. Its translation: CASSARTTMGETQYF.

This clone has only one observation. This rearrangement joins TRBV30 to TRBJ2-5; 14 nucleotides line up with TRBD2. The V gene end was trimmed by 1 base and the J gene end by 1 base; junction bases not matched to a gene: 2. This CDR3 spans 16 amino acids. CDR1 is GTSNPN, CDR2 SVGIG, per germline (reference sequence). The CDR3 sequence: CAWSGLAGGAQETQYF. In DNA, the CDR3 is TGTGCCTGGAGTGGACTAGCGGGGGGGGCCCAAGAGACCCAGTACTTC.

The J gene is TRBJ1-3, the V gene TRBV5-8; D not certain. The CDR3 consists of 14 residues. CDR1 and CDR2 from the germline V gene are SGHTS and YDEGEE. Trimming removed 0 bases from V and 0 bases from J, with 4 bases in between. CDR3: CASSLDSSGNTIYF. In nucleotides, the CDR3 is TGTGCCAGCAGCTTGGACAGCTCTGGAAACACCATATATTTT. Combining the CDR3 with reference TRBV5-8 and TRBJ1-3 gives the whole variable domain EAGVTQSPTHLIKTRGQQATLRCSPISGHTSVYWYQQALGLGLQFLLWYDEGEERNRGNFPPRFSGRQFPNYSSELNVNALELEDSALYLCASSLDSSGNTIYFGEGSWLTVV.

The chain combines TRBV6-5 with TRBJ2-7; weak D call: TRBD2 (5 bases). The CDR3 has 14 amino acids. Germline values: CDR1 MNHEY, CDR2 SVGAGI. Trimming removed 7 bases from V and 4 bases from J, with 17 bases in between. Written as DNA, the CDR3 is TGTGCCAGCATTTCCCCCGGACTCCTTTACGAGCAGTACTTC. Its protein is CASISPGLLYEQYF.

The genes are TRBV7-2 and TRBJ2-7; TRBD1 aligns across 9 bases. Per germline, CDR1 SGHTA and CDR2 FQGNSA. The CDR3 is 16 residues long. The trim removed 5 bases at V and 3 bases at J, leaving 11 bases unmatched. CDR3 protein: CASSPTGTGKLYEQYF. The CDR3 DNA is TGTGCCAGCAGCCCCACCGGGACAGGGAAGCTCTACGAGCAGTACTTC.

This chain's CDR3 is CATTAGPNYGYTF. CDR3 coding DNA: TGTGCCACCACTGCAGGGCCTAACTATGGCTACACCTTC. The rearrangement links TRBV24-1 to TRBJ1-2; D perhaps matches TRBD1 (5 bases). CDR3 length: 13 amino acids. V was cut by 8 bases and J by 0 bases, with 9 bases left in between. Per germline, CDR1 KGHDR and CDR2 SFDVKD.

This clone was found once. The CDR3 region is CASSNGTSGSGEQYF. CDR3 in DNA: TGTGCCAGCAGCAACGGAACTAGCGGGAGTGGCGAGCAGTACTTC. The chain is built from TRBV21-1 and TRBJ2-7; the table gives TRBD2 as D, unverified against the DNA. TRBV21-1 is noted as a pseudogene. The CDR3 consists of 15 residues.